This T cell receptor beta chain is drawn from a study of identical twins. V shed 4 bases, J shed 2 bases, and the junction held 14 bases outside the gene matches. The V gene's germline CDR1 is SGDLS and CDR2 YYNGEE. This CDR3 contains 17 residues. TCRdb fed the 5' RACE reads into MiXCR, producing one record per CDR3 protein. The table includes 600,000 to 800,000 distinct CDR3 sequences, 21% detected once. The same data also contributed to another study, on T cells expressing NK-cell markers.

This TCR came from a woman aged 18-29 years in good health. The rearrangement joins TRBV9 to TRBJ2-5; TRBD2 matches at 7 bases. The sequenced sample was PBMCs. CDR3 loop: CASSQPRGRGTQETQYF. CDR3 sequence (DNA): TGTGCCAGCAGCCAACCCCGTGGGCGGGGGACTCAAGAGACCCAGTACTTC.